These 32 T cell receptor beta chains originate from one sample sequenced in a study of blood T cell repertoires in COVID-19. TCRdb keeps only in-frame clones here, not all; method: immunoSEQ multiplex PCR. The sample consists of 150,000 to 200,000 clones, 70% to 80% of them appearing once. The sequenced sample consisted of peripheral blood. The receptors come from a woman aged 35 to 49 with COVID-19, enrolled during active disease.

The CDR3 sequence: CASSLGSPNNYGYTF. The CDR3 DNA follows: TGTGCCAGCAGCTTAGGTTCCCCCAATAACTATGGCTACACCTTC. V and J are TRBV7-2 and TRBJ1-2, with unresolved D. The CDR3 contains 15 residues. The V end was cut by 1 base, the J end by 1 base, with 10 bases between. Germline CDR1 SGHTA, CDR2 FQGNSA.

This clone was detected only a few times. J is TRBJ1-6 and V is TRBV30; D gene ambiguous. CDR1 and CDR2 from the germline V gene are GTSNPN and SVGIG (reference sequence). This CDR3 contains 15 residues. The germline V and J ends were trimmed by 4 bases and 9 bases, with 19 bases remaining between them. The CDR3 loop is CAWTIVTPTGSPLHF. The CDR3, as DNA: TGTGCCTGGACCATAGTGACTCCAACGGGTTCACCCCTCCACTTT.

The chain couples TRBV7-2 to TRBJ1-1; tentatively, D is TRBD1 (6 bases). Per germline, CDR1 SGHTA and CDR2 FQGNSA. V lost 5 bases, J lost 3 bases, and 13 bases lay in between. This CDR3 spans 14 amino acids. The CDR3 here is CASSRRQAYTEAFF. In DNA, the CDR3 is TGTGCCAGCAGCCGCCGACAGGCGTACACTGAAGCTTTCTTT.

The J gene is TRBJ2-1, the V gene TRBV14; D gene unclear. Germline assignment: CDR1 SGHDN and CDR2 FVKESK. The CDR3 runs 14 residues. V was clipped by 1 base and J by 3 bases, with 7 bases between them. CDR3 region: CASSQVSIYNEQFF. Written as DNA, the CDR3 is TGTGCCAGCAGCCAAGTGAGTATCTACAATGAGCAGTTCTTC.

This clone appeared a single time. The chain employs TRBV6-5 and TRBJ1-5; tentative D call: TRBD1 (6 bases). CDR3 size: 13 residues. Trimming pared 7 bases from V and 4 bases from J, leaving 11 bases between. Per the germline V gene, CDR1 is MNHEY and CDR2 is SVGAGI. The CDR3 is CASKGGINQPQHF. The CDR3 DNA sequence: TGTGCCAGCAAGGGGGGGATAAATCAGCCCCAGCATTTT.

The V and J genes are TRBV4-1 and TRBJ1-5; possible D gene TRBD1, 5 bases. CDR3 length equals 15 residues. Germline-derived CDR1 and CDR2 are MGHRA and YSYEKL. Trimming took off 0 bases at V and 4 bases at J, with 10 bases between the two ends. In DNA form, the CDR3 reads TGCGCCAGCAGCCAAGATGGGGCCGTGAATCAGCCCCAGCATTTT. Translated, it gives CASSQDGAVNQPQHF.

V usage is TRBV4-3 and J usage is TRBJ1-2; unclear D gene. The germline CDR1 and CDR2 sequences are LGHNA and YSLEER. Trimming left V 3 bases short and J 8 bases short, with 19 bases between. This CDR3 is built from 15 residues. CDR3 DNA: TGCGCCAGCAGCCAGGTTGGCCCCGAGGTTTTCGGCTACACCTTC. It translates to CASSQVGPEVFGYTF.

The rearrangement joins TRBV5-5 to TRBJ2-1; a possible D gene is TRBD2 (5 bases). Germline-derived CDR1 and CDR2 are SGHKS and YYEKEE (reference sequence). The V end was cut by 7 bases, the J end by 0 bases, with 11 bases between. The CDR3 is made up of 14 amino acids. The CDR3: CASGLRVSYNEQFF. In DNA form, the CDR3 reads TGTGCCAGCGGATTGAGGGTCTCCTACAATGAGCAGTTCTTC.

The chain has TRBV2 and TRBJ2-7; maybe TRBD2 (5 bases). Trimming removed 1 base at V and 3 bases at J, with 10 bases between. The CDR3 consists of 14 residues. Germline assignment: CDR1 SNHLY and CDR2 FYNNEI. The DNA for the CDR3 is TGTGCCAGCAGTGAAGGAGTCGGACTCTACGAGCAGTACTTC. Translating it yields CASSEGVGLYEQYF.

This clone was observed a handful of times. The chain employs TRBV6-1 and TRBJ2-3; the D is unclear. V lost 2 bases to trimming and J lost 6 bases, with 3 bases between them. This CDR3 is 11 amino acids long. CDR1 and CDR2 from the germline V gene are MNHNS and SASEGT. Here the CDR3 reads CASSESDTQYF. CDR3 in DNA: TGTGCCAGCAGTGAAAGCGATACGCAGTATTTT.

The V and J genes are TRBV7-2 and TRBJ2-1; 7 nucleotides agree with TRBD2. Unmatched junction bases numbered 7, after V lost 1 base and J lost 10 bases. The CDR3 has 14 residues. Per the germline V gene, CDR1 is SGHTA and CDR2 is FQGNSA. The chain's CDR3 is CASSLGEGPWEQFF. Written as DNA, the CDR3 is TGTGCCAGCAGCTTAGGGGAGGGGCCCTGGGAGCAGTTCTTC.

The gene calls are TRBV3-1 (or the pseudogene TRBV3-2) and TRBJ2-4; 12 nucleotides agree with TRBD2. Germline V gene lookup returns CDR1 LGHDT and CDR2 YNNKEL (reference sequence). This CDR3 is built from 14 residues. With 5 bases clipped from V and 8 bases from J, the junction kept 4 bases outside the gene matches. CDR3 bases: TGTGCCAGCAGCTCTAGCGGGAGGGGTGACATTCAGTACTTC. Translating gives CASSSSGRGDIQYF.

In this sample, this clone turned up once. This chain connects TRBV18 to TRBJ1-2, with 7 nucleotides matching TRBD1. Germline CDR1 and CDR2: KGHSH and LQKENI. V shed 1 base, J shed 8 bases, and the junction held 13 bases outside the gene matches. The CDR3 is 16 amino acids. The CDR3 sequence is CASSPQRGQLGDGYTF. The CDR3 bases are TGTGCCAGCTCACCACAGAGGGGACAGCTTGGCGACGGCTACACCTTC.

The chain has TRBV29-1 and TRBJ2-3; the match to TRBD2 covers 7 bases. This CDR3 has 15 amino acids. V dropped 3 bases and J dropped 0; count of bases not matched to a gene: 6. The germline V gene encodes CDR1 SQVTM and CDR2 ANQGSEA. The CDR3 DNA reads TGCAGCGTTGAGGCTAGCGGCTCTAGCACAGATACGCAGTATTTT. Protein product: CSVEASGSSTDTQYF.

DNA for the CDR3: TGTGCCATCAGTCCGGGACAGGGCTTTTATGGCTACACCTTC. This sequence encodes CAISPGQGFYGYTF. V and J are TRBV10-3 and TRBJ1-2; 9 nucleotides agree with TRBD1. CDR1 ENHRY and CDR2 SYGVKD come from the germline V gene. There are 14 residues in the CDR3. J lost 5 bases, V lost 5 bases, and 6 bases had no gene match.

This clone has just one count. The V gene is TRBV5-1, the J gene TRBJ2-5, with D perhaps matching TRBD1 (6 bases). The germline V gene encodes CDR1 SGHRS and CDR2 YFSETQ. V gave up 0 bases and J gave up 4 bases, with 10 bases separating them. The CDR3 loop spans 14 amino acids. The CDR3 nucleotides are TGCGCCAGCAGCTTGGCACCCAGGGGAGAGACCCAGTACTTC. Protein sequence: CASSLAPRGETQYF.

CDR3 region: CASSRRLAGDWDTGELFF. The CDR3 nucleotides read TGTGCCAGCAGCCGTAGACTAGCGGGGGATTGGGACACCGGGGAGCTGTTTTTT. The rearrangement uses TRBV7-3 and TRBJ2-2; 12 nucleotides agree with TRBD2. The CDR3 is 18 residues long. Germline V gene sequence: CDR1 SGHTA, CDR2 FQGTGA. With V trimmed by 5 bases and J by 3 bases, 10 bases remained unmatched.

V and J are TRBV4-3 and TRBJ1-6; D perhaps matches TRBD1 (5 bases). The CDR3 is made up of 15 amino acids. CDR1 is LGHNA and CDR2 is YSLEER in the germline V gene. The V end was cut by 0 bases, the J end by 9 bases, with 12 bases between. This CDR3 is CASSQEEGFGSPLHF. CDR3 in DNA: TGCGCCAGCAGCCAAGAGGAGGGGTTCGGTTCACCCCTCCACTTT.

The chain employs TRBV3-1 (or the pseudogene TRBV3-2) and TRBJ1-1, with no clear D. V was pared by 4 bases and J by 0 bases, with 9 bases between. Germline V gives CDR1 LGHDT, CDR2 YNNKEL (reference sequence). The CDR3 is made up of 14 amino acids. As DNA, the CDR3 is TGTGCCAGCAGCCTAGGAGGACTGAACACTGAAGCTTTCTTT. Amino acids: CASSLGGLNTEAFF.

This clone was found a few times. This chain links TRBV18 with TRBJ2-2; D not resolved. In germline, CDR1 is KGHSH, CDR2 LQKENI. This CDR3 spans 16 amino acids. V gave up 3 bases and J gave up 2 bases, with 13 bases separating them. CDR3 protein: CASSPQTLINTGELFF. Here the CDR3 DNA reads TGTGCCAGCTCACCGCAAACTCTCATTAACACCGGGGAGCTGTTTTTT.

The genes are TRBV7-2 and TRBJ2-1; 7 bases fit TRBD1. There are 13 residues in the CDR3. Germline V gene lookup returns CDR1 SGHTA and CDR2 FQGNSA. V trimming: 4 bases; J trimming: 9 bases; junction bases outside the gene matches: 6. The CDR3 region is CASSSDRDLEQFF. Written as DNA, the CDR3 is TGTGCCAGCAGCTCTGACAGGGACCTTGAGCAGTTCTTC.

This sequence joins TRBV6-5 and TRBJ2-7, with 11 bases matching TRBD1. Looked up from germline, CDR1 is MNHEY and CDR2 is SVGAGI. V lost 6 bases to trimming and J lost 3 bases; unmatched junction nucleotides: 4. There are 14 residues in the CDR3. CDR3 nucleotide sequence: TGTGCCAGCAGCCGGGACAGGGGGAACTACGAGCAGTACTTC. Its protein is CASSRDRGNYEQYF.

The rearrangement uses TRBV6-5 and TRBJ1-4; a weak D match, TRBD1 (5 bases). The V gene lost 5 bases and the J gene lost 11 bases, with 18 bases spanning the gap. The germline gives CDR1 MNHEY, CDR2 SVGAGI. The length of the CDR3 is 14 residues. The CDR3 loop is CASSTPEGETKLFF. The CDR3 nucleotides read TGTGCCAGCAGTACCCCCGAAGGGGAAACGAAACTGTTTTTT.

This chain connects TRBV7-9 to TRBJ1-2; 8 bases are a match to TRBD1. Germline V gives CDR1 SEHNR, CDR2 FQNEAQ (reference sequence). The CDR3 runs 15 residues. V shed 5 bases and J 8 bases; nucleotides not matched to a gene: 13. CDR3 loop: CASSLTGVLSGGYTF. The CDR3 nucleotides are TGTGCCAGCAGCCTGACAGGGGTCCTATCGGGCGGCTACACCTTC.

V usage is TRBV7-3 and J usage is TRBJ2-7, with D uncertain. Trimming took off 2 bases at V and 4 bases at J, with 9 bases between the two ends. The CDR3 covers 13 residues. Germline V gene lookup returns CDR1 SGHTA and CDR2 FQGTGA. For the CDR3, the DNA is TGTGCCAGCAGCTTATACGCGGAGTACGAGCAGTACTTC. Protein sequence: CASSLYAEYEQYF.

The chain employs TRBV3-1 (or the pseudogene TRBV3-2) and TRBJ1-1; the D is unclear. The CDR3 consists of 14 residues. Trimming removed 4 bases from V and 10 bases from J, with 19 bases in between. Germline V gives CDR1 LGHDT, CDR2 YNNKEL (reference sequence). The DNA of the CDR3 is TGTGCCAGCAGCCGCGTTGAACGTTCCTCCGGAGCTTTCTTT. Encoded protein: CASSRVERSSGAFF.

The chain links TRBV19 to TRBJ1-2; the match to TRBD1 covers 9 bases. From germline, CDR1 is LNHDA and CDR2 SQIVND (reference sequence). The CDR3 loop spans 14 amino acids. V was pared by 4 bases and J by 3 bases, with 3 bases of the junction left unmatched. In DNA, the CDR3 is TGTGCCAGTAGTAAACGGACAGGGGACTATGGCTACACCTTC. Amino acids: CASSKRTGDYGYTF.

The sample holds a few counts of this clone. V is TRBV6-2 or TRBV6-3 and J is TRBJ2-1; D not certain. CDR3 size: 15 residues. The germline V gene encodes CDR1 MNHEY and CDR2 SVGEGT. V gave up 4 bases and J gave up 5 bases, with 15 bases separating them. The CDR3 sequence is CASSSGSAPDNEQFF. DNA for the CDR3: TGTGCCAGCAGTTCTGGCTCCGCACCTGACAATGAGCAGTTCTTC.

The chain is built from TRBV6-4 and TRBJ1-1; 7 nucleotides agree with TRBD1. CDR3 length equals 14 residues. The germline V gene has CDR1 MRHNA and CDR2 SNTAGT. V gave up 6 bases and J gave up 4 bases; unmatched junction bases: 8. The CDR3 sequence is CASSFDRESTEAFF. The CDR3 DNA is TGTGCCAGCAGCTTCGACAGGGAATCCACTGAAGCTTTCTTT.

Details on this clone: The conserved closing phenylalanine or tryptophan is absent in this CDR3, likely reflecting a read error. Because the CDR3's place on the DNA is in doubt, the DNA is left out and the CDR3 is given as listed by TCRdb. The chain uses TRBV10-3 and TRBJ2-7; TRBD2, as called in the table, went unchecked against the DNA. The CDR3 spans 12 amino acids, including both terminal residues. Germline loops: CDR1 ENHRY, CDR2 SYGVKD. The CDR3 is CAAGGGGLRIDL.

This clone occurred once. The chain links TRBV3-1 (or the pseudogene TRBV3-2) to TRBJ2-7, with TRBD1 matching 8 bases. The length of the CDR3 is 13 residues. J gave up 5 bases and V 6 bases, and 6 bases lay outside the gene matches. Germline V gene lookup returns CDR1 LGHDT and CDR2 YNNKEL (reference sequence). CDR3 sequence: CASRLQGVHEQYF. CDR3 nucleotides: TGTGCCAGCAGGCTACAGGGGGTTCACGAGCAGTACTTC.

J is TRBJ2-2 and V is TRBV9, with D possibly matching TRBD1 (6 bases). V was shortened by 4 bases and J by 1 base, with 14 bases between the two germline ends. The CDR3 has 16 amino acids. From germline, CDR1 is SGDLS and CDR2 YYNGEE. CDR3 sequence reads: CASSHETGLNTGELFF. The CDR3 nucleotides are TGTGCCAGCAGCCACGAAACAGGGCTGAACACCGGGGAGCTGTTTTTT.